The rows below give T cell receptor beta chains drawn from one sample of a study of CD8 T cells in Susac syndrome. TCRdb re-derived calls from the immunoSEQ multiplex PCR reads in MiXCR, one entry per CDR3 protein. In the table there are 250,000 to 300,000 distinct CDR3 sequences, approximately 85% of which are singletons. The sequenced material came from CD8+ T cells from PBMCs. The receptors originated from a human donor with multiple sclerosis. Each CDR3 is given with its conserved first and last residue. Fields, in order: D gene, J gene, V gene, clone size, CDR3 DNA, CDR3 protein. D genes are given only for firm matches. A row's size may be missing; if present it is once, few, many or a size class.

TRBD2,TRBJ2-7,TRBV4-2,.,TGTGCCACCCAACTCGGGACTAGCGGGACCTACGAGCAGTACTTC,CATQLGTSGTYEQYF
TRBD2,TRBJ2-5,TRBV7-2,.,TGTGCCAGCAGCTCCAACCTATTAGCGGGACAAGAGACCCAGTACTTC,CASSSNLLAGQETQYF
.,TRBJ2-3,TRBV30,.,TGTGCCTGGACCCTTGGGGTCTTTAGCACAGATACGCAGTATTTT,CAWTLGVFSTDTQYF
.,TRBJ2-2,TRBV2,.,TGTGCCAGCAGTGAACAACATGAGGTTGGCGGGGAGCTGTTTTTT,CASSEQHEVGGELFF
.,TRBJ2-1,TRBV7-2,.,TGTGCCAGCAGGTTCGTGGGCTACAATGAGCAGTTCTTC,CASRFVGYNEQFF
TRBD2,TRBJ2-5,TRBV5-8,.,TGTGCCAGCAGCTTTGGAGCGGGAGAAGAGACCCAGTACTTC,CASSFGAGEETQYF
.,TRBJ1-5,TRBV6-1,.,TGTGCCAGCAGTGGGGGGGCAAGTCAGCCCCAGCATTTT,CASSGGASQPQHF
.,TRBJ2-7,TRBV6-2/TRBV6-3,once,TGTGCCAGCAGTTACTCTATCCGGAACTACGAGCAGTACTTC,CASSYSIRNYEQYF
.,TRBJ1-2,TRBV28,.,TGTGCCCTACGTGTTCCGTCGGGCTACACCTTC,CALRVPSGYTF
TRBD1,TRBJ2-1,TRBV2,.,TGTGCCAGCAGATTCGGGACAGGGGATCAAAATGAGCAGTTCTTC,CASRFGTGDQNEQFF
.,TRBJ1-1,TRBV5-4,.,TGTGCCAGCAGCTTTTTTTTAGACACTGAAGCTTTCTTT,CASSFFLDTEAFF
TRBD2,TRBJ2-3,TRBV5-1,few,TGCGCCAGCAGCTTAAGGACTAGCGGGGCGACGGATACGCAGTATTTT,CASSLRTSGATDTQYF
TRBD2,TRBJ2-3,TRBV7-6,.,TGTGCCAGCAGCCCCCTGGCCATCCTAGCGGGAACAGATACGCAGTATTTT,CASSPLAILAGTDTQYF
.,TRBJ2-5,TRBV24-1,.,TGTGCCACCAGTGATTCTACTAGGGGTGAGACCCAGTACTTC,CATSDSTRGETQYF
.,TRBJ2-1,TRBV29-1,once,TGCAGCGTTGAAGACGGGCGGAATGAGCAGTTCTTC,CSVEDGRNEQFF
.,TRBJ1-2,TRBV28,.,TGTGCCAGCAGTACAATGCGGGGGATTATGACGGGGAACTATGGCTACACCTTC,CASSTMRGIMTGNYGYTF
TRBD1,TRBJ1-1,TRBV7-2,.,TGTGCCAGCAGCTTAGCCTCAGGGGGTGAAGCTTTCTTT,CASSLASGGEAFF
.,TRBJ2-3,TRBV4-3,.,TGCGCCAGCAGCCAAGTCGGCGGGGACAGAGTCACAGATACGCAGTATTTT,CASSQVGGDRVTDTQYF
.,TRBJ1-1,TRBV6-5,once,TGTGCCAGCAGTTACTGGCTAGAGGGCGTTGACACTGAAGCTTTCTTT,CASSYWLEGVDTEAFF
.,TRBJ2-1,TRBV12-3/TRBV12-4,.,TGTGCCAGCAGCAAACAGGGAGAGCAGTTCTTC,CASSKQGEQFF
TRBD2,TRBJ2-3,TRBV12-3/TRBV12-4,.,TGTGCCAGCAGTCAAACTAGCGGGAGGTTCACAGATACGCAGTATTTT,CASSQTSGRFTDTQYF
TRBD1,TRBJ2-5,TRBV27,once,TGTGCCAGCAGCCAGACAGGGTACCAAGAGACCCAGTACTTC,CASSQTGYQETQYF
TRBD2,TRBJ2-5,TRBV4-3,once,TGCGCCAGCAGCCCCTGGAGTAGCGGGAACCAAGAGACCCAGTACTTC,CASSPWSSGNQETQYF
.,TRBJ1-1,TRBV28,.,TGTGCCAGCAGTCCCTACGGTGAAGCTTTCTTT,CASSPYGEAFF
.,TRBJ2-5,TRBV5-1,.,TGCGCCAGCGCCACCCAGGGTGGGACCCAGTACTTC,CASATQGGTQYF
.,TRBJ2-1,TRBV12-3/TRBV12-4,.,TGTGCCAGCAGTTTAGATGGAATGGGGGCCTACAATGAGCAGTTCTTC,CASSLDGMGAYNEQFF
.,TRBJ1-1,TRBV4-3,.,TGCGCCAGCAGCCGTCCGGGACGGCGGGGCACTGAAGCTTTCTTT,CASSRPGRRGTEAFF
.,TRBJ2-1,TRBV7-9,.,TGTGCCAGCAGCATTAGGGCCGGCGTTACCTACAATGAGCAGTTCTTC,CASSIRAGVTYNEQFF
.,TRBJ2-7,TRBV5-4,.,TGTGCCAGCAGCCGTATCGGGAACAGGGACGAGCAGTACTTC,CASSRIGNRDEQYF
.,TRBJ1-2,TRBV23-1,.,TGCGCCAGCACCCACTACGGGTGCGGGAACTATGGCTACACCTTC,CASTHYGCGNYGYTF
.,TRBJ2-2,TRBV29-1,.,TGCAGCGTCCCAGTGAACACCGGGGAGCTGTTTTTT,CSVPVNTGELFF
TRBD1,TRBJ2-2,TRBV29-1,.,TGCAGCGTCGAAGAAAGTACAGGGGGACGGACCGGGGAGCTGTTTTTT,CSVEESTGGRTGELFF
.,TRBJ2-5,TRBV3-1,.,TGTGCCAGCAGCCAAGATTCCTCCCTGGGAGAGACCCAGTACTTC,CASSQDSSLGETQYF
TRBD1,TRBJ2-2,TRBV7-9,.,TGTGCCAGTTCCGGGACAGGGATAAACACCGGGGAGCTGTTTTTT,CASSGTGINTGELFF
TRBD2,TRBJ2-1,TRBV15,.,TGTGCCACCAGCAGAGCCCTCGAACCTCCTAGCGGGAGAGGGGATGAGCAGTTCTTC,CATSRALEPPSGRGDEQFF
TRBD2,TRBJ2-5,TRBV12-3/TRBV12-4,once,TGTGCCAGCAGTGCCGTGGGACTAGCGGACCAAGAGACCCAGTACTTC,CASSAVGLADQETQYF
TRBD2,TRBJ2-1,TRBV9,.,TGTGCCAGCAGCTCGCGACTAGCGTTTTACAATGAGCAGTTCTTC,CASSSRLAFYNEQFF
.,TRBJ2-5,TRBV30,.,TGTGCCTGGAGTGCCGGAATAGGGGTAGAGACCCAGTACTTC,CAWSAGIGVETQYF
.,TRBJ2-7,TRBV6-5,.,TGTGCCAGCAGTTACGGTGTGTGGGTAGGCGAGCAGTACTTC,CASSYGVWVGEQYF
TRBD1,TRBJ2-7,TRBV10-3,.,TGTGCCATCAGTGATCCGGGACAGGGGTACGAGCAGTACTTC,CAISDPGQGYEQYF
.,TRBJ2-2,TRBV25-1,.,TGTGCCAGCAGTGAAGGGGCGGGATTGAGGACCGGGGAGCTGTTTTTT,CASSEGAGLRTGELFF
.,TRBJ1-6,TRBV20-1,.,TGCAGTGCACCTCTGGTGAGGTCGGGGGATCGGGGAAATTCACCCCTCCACTTT,CSAPLVRSGDRGNSPLHF
.,TRBJ2-7,TRBV9,.,TGTGCCAGCAGCGTATCGGGACGCCCCTACGAGCAGTACTTC,CASSVSGRPYEQYF
.,TRBJ1-2,TRBV20-1,once,TGCAGTGCTAGGAGGAGTCTCGCAGCGACCAATTATGGCTACACCTTC,CSARRSLAATNYGYTF
.,TRBJ1-1,TRBV4-1,.,TGCGCCAGCAGCCAAGCTTGGGGGCCGACTGAAGCTTTCTTT,CASSQAWGPTEAFF
.,TRBJ2-1,TRBV27,.,TGTGCCAGCGGGGAGGACTCTTCCTACAATGAGCAGTTCTTC,CASGEDSSYNEQFF
TRBD1,TRBJ1-6,TRBV4-1,.,TGCGCCAGCAGCCAAGATCCGCACACAGGGGGCTATAATTCACCCCTCCACTTT,CASSQDPHTGGYNSPLHF
TRBD2,TRBJ2-3,TRBV20-1,.,TGCAGTGCTAGAGGAGACCTAGCGGGACACACCACAGATACGCAGTATTTT,CSARGDLAGHTTDTQYF
.,TRBJ1-2,TRBV27,.,TGTGCCAGCAGTTTTTCGGCCGCCTATGGCTACACCTTC,CASSFSAAYGYTF
.,TRBJ1-2,TRBV27,few,TGTGCCAGCAGTCCCGCGGGCAGCTATGGCTACACCTTC,CASSPAGSYGYTF
TRBD1,TRBJ1-2,TRBV20-1,.,TGCAGTGCTAGAGATAGACAGGGGAACTATGGCTACACCTTC,CSARDRQGNYGYTF
.,TRBJ2-7,TRBV10-3,.,TGTGCCATCAGTGACCTTCAGAGGCTCGGCGAGCAGTACTTC,CAISDLQRLGEQYF